This T cell receptor (beta chain) was captured by sequencing in a study of beta chain features in type 1 diabetes. Study conclusions and caveats: Moderate yet significant TCRB CDR3 shortening was seen in Type 1 diabetes patients in all four CD4+ subsets. More deletions and fewer insertions at VDJ junctions were seen in type 1 diabetes patients.

The authors reverse transcribed all of the isolated RNA, so sequencing captured expressed TCRB transcripts. Assay: immunoSEQ multiplex PCR; the TCRdb copy retains only in-frame clones and omits some. The table includes nearly 350,000 clones, about a tenth detected once. Note on this clone: What it binds is unknown.

Isolation of CD4+ naive, central memory, regulatory and stem cell-like memory cells was achieved by sorting via CD45RO/CCR7/CD25/CD127/CD95/CD27. Sorting gave populations that all exceeded 98% purity. Trimming shortened V by 5 bases and J by 4 bases, and 17 bases separated the two germline ends. The CDR3 covers 15 residues. Germline V gene sequence: CDR1 SGHTA, CDR2 FQGNSA. This clonotype originated in a man aged 25-40 years with type 1 diabetes. The chain is built from TRBV7-2 and TRBJ1-2; D not certain. Input material: central memory CD4+ T cells from blood. CDR3 coding DNA: TGTGCCAGCAGCCTCGACACCAGTGGTGGCTATGGCTACACCTTC. Protein sequence: CASSLDTSGGYGYTF.